The 3 T cell receptor beta chains listed next were all sequenced from one sample in a study of blood T cells in healthy people across ages. A second PCR, run for about 7 to 11 cycles, used a sample-barcoded 5' primer plus a J-beta primer mix. MiXCR was run by TCRdb on the 5' RACE reads, yielding one entry per CDR3 protein. The repertoire holds some 920,000 distinct CDR3 sequences, with about 51% as singletons. The sequenced sample consisted of blood. The receptors stem from a woman aged 60-75 years in good health.

This chain connects TRBV27 to TRBJ2-7; 10 bases line up with TRBD1. The germline V gene encodes CDR1 MNHEY and CDR2 SMNVEV (reference sequence). V shed 3 bases, J shed 2 bases, and the junction held 10 bases outside the gene matches. This CDR3 spans 17 amino acids. CDR3 DNA sequence: TGTGCCAGCAGTTTGGCCCCACGGACAGGGGGTGCCTACGAGCAGTACTTC. Its translation: CASSLAPRTGGAYEQYF.

This chain connects TRBV14 to TRBJ2-7; 7 bases line up with TRBD2. V lost 1 base to trimming and J lost 7 bases; unmatched junction nucleotides: 13. CDR1 is SGHDN and CDR2 is FVKESK in the germline V gene. CDR3 length: 16 residues. The CDR3: CASSQGSGMSHNEQYF. In DNA, the CDR3 is TGTGCCAGCAGCCAAGGAAGCGGGATGTCCCACAATGAGCAGTACTTC.

The rearrangement uses TRBV7-8 and TRBJ2-7; TRBD1 is a possible D gene (6 bases). The CDR3 covers 17 residues. Germline assignment: CDR1 SGHVS and CDR2 FQNEAQ. The V end lost 0 bases, the J end lost 4 bases, and 19 bases lay between the germline ends. The CDR3 spells CASSLALIPGHPYEQYF. The CDR3 DNA is TGTGCCAGCAGCTTAGCGTTAATCCCGGGACACCCGTACGAGCAGTACTTC.